Sequencing of this T cell receptor beta chain was carried out in a study of blood T cell repertoires in COVID-19 (dated by TCRdb to 2018 to 2021). Concerning the study at large: The collaborator samples originated in the United States, Italy and Spain and spanned the acute and convalescent phases of COVID-19. The prospective study material was composed of cDNA or gDNA derived from T cells, B-cell-depleted T cells, or PBMCs. The dataset comprised deeply sampled blood TCRbeta repertoires from subjects exposed to, actively infected with, or recovered from COVID-19. The repertoires were made available in a free public database intended to serve as a resource for research on the immune response to SARS-CoV-2. Samples were obtained from the ongoing ImmuneRACE study (first 160 participants) and from approximately 1,200 subjects provided by 6 global collaborators. Sample metadata almost always included a de-identified subject ID, COVID-19 status, age in years and sex. HLA class I and class II types, where available, came from metadata supplied by the sample provider rather than from assay-based typing.

The research as a whole found: The amount of clinical and demographic metadata varied by source and participant and was provided uncurated.

With respect to this clone: Its antigen remains unidentified. It has no much larger one-base neighbor in the sample; base qualities were not kept.

The immunoSEQ Assay, a bias-controlled multiplex PCR, was used to amplify TCRbeta CDR3 regions from genomic DNA. The authors' pipeline ran thus. Nucleated cell counts per sample were estimated from amplification of reference gene primers within the assay. To quantify the absolute abundance of each unique TCRbeta CDR3 rearrangement, sequence reads were collapsed and filtered. Productive Simpson clonality was computed per sample as the square root of Simpson's diversity index over productive rearrangements. Imported from immuneACCESS, the table was reduced by TCRdb to in-frame sequences with V and J called. These copies leave out some clones; in studies compared against another copy, an unresolved V gene accounts for under half, and the cause of the remainder is not known. That table supplies the V and J calls and clone size; D and trimming were determined from the DNA. The sample data list about 240,000 clones, and approximately 78% of these were observed just once. Around 12% of the sample goes to the ten largest clones.

Here V drops 4 bases and J drops 1 base, and the junction holds 6 bases not matched to any gene. The germline V gene gives CDR1 as MGHRA and CDR2 as YSYEKL. The CDR3 goes from the cysteine to the phenylalanine over 16 residues. CDR3 DNA only is kept here, 48 bases in frame from base 1. The collaborating institutions used their own protocols to collect whole blood in K2EDTA tubes. For TCRbeta analysis, collaborators shipped samples as frozen whole blood, isolated PBMCs, or DNA extracted from either of those sample types. The sequence was obtained from a woman aged 55-69 years with active or convalescent COVID-19. The sequence links TRBV4-1 to TRBJ2-1, with 8 bases in between that match TRBD2. Source material: peripheral blood. The base sequence is TGCGCCAGCAGCCGTGTCGGGGGGGGTTCCTACAATGAGCAGTTCTTC. It translates to CASSRVGGGSYNEQFF.